This paragraph covers one TCR beta chain sequence. CDR1 is MNHEY, CDR2 SVGAGI, per germline. The CDR3 consists of 15 residues. With 6 bases clipped from V and 2 bases from J, the junction kept 9 bases outside the gene matches. Here immunoSEQ multiplex PCR was the method, and the copy in TCRdb shows in-frame clones only, minus some. This table holds some 11,000 clones, around 90% found once. The sample is drawn from a study of tumor T cells in aggressive B-cell lymphoma. Sequencing input: tumor tissue. This receptor was taken from an adult with diffuse large B cell lymphoma. The gene calls are TRBV6-5 and TRBJ1-1; 7 positions agree with TRBD1. The CDR3 loop reads CASRPQGQGNTEAFF. The CDR3, as DNA: TGTGCCAGCAGACCACAGGGGCAGGGTAACACTGAAGCTTTCTTT.